The sequence of this T cell receptor beta chain was determined in a study of cytomegalovirus exposure and HLA in healthy donors. Background on the study: There were approximately 80 million unique TCRs (from HLA-typed donors) in an early data release.

PCR amplification relied on 60 Vbeta primers (plus 13 Jbeta primers). The data were produced by immunoSEQ multiplex PCR, yet TCRdb's version contains in-frame clones alone and is incomplete. The sample has more than 45,000 clones; roughly 80% are singletons. This clone has just one count. Germline V gene data show CDR1 as LNHDA and CDR2 as SQIVND (reference sequence). J was trimmed by 3 bases and V by 5 bases; bases with no gene match: 15. This CDR3 has 17 amino acids. This sequence originates from a man in his thirties or forties in good health and CMV-seronegative. The sample comprised PBMCs. The chain joins TRBV19 to TRBJ2-7; 8 bases are shared with TRBD1. This CDR3 is CASSVRLNLGTGYEQYF. DNA for the CDR3: TGTGCCAGTAGTGTACGTTTAAATCTCGGGACAGGCTACGAGCAGTACTTC.